The rows below give T cell receptor beta chains drawn from one sample of a study of blood T cell repertoires in COVID-19. The repertoire was sequenced with immunoSEQ multiplex PCR; TCRdb's copy has only in-frame clones and lacks some. This table holds approximately 180,000 clones, 70% to 90% found once. Sequencing used peripheral blood. The receptor set was obtained from a human donor with active or convalescent COVID-19. The donor label of this sample is uncertain. CDR3s include the opening cysteine and the closing phenylalanine or tryptophan. Fields, in order: J gene, clone size, V gene, D gene, CDR3 DNA, CDR3 protein. A D gene is named only where the DNA matches it firmly. Where a row states a size, it is once, few, many or the class of an expanded clone; other rows omit it.

TRBJ2-7,NA,TRBV21-1,NA,TGTGCCAGCAGCAAAGGGTCGAGGGAGGGCCTCAACGAGCAGTACTTC,CASSKGSREGLNEQYF
TRBJ1-2,once,TRBV29-1,TRBD1,TGCAGCGAAAGTACTGGGACAGGGGGCTCCTATGGCTACACCTTC,CSESTGTGGSYGYTF
TRBJ2-3,NA,TRBV28,TRBD2,TGTGCCAGCAGCTCTTATAGACTAGCGGGGGGGACTAGCACAGATACGCAGTATTTT,CASSSYRLAGGTSTDTQYF
TRBJ1-4,NA,TRBV19,NA,TGTGCCAGTAGTATGGGAGGTGAAAAACTGTTTTTT,CASSMGGEKLFF
TRBJ2-7,few,TRBV4-1,NA,TGCGCCAGCAGCTCCACTACAGGGATAGGCGAGCAGTACTTC,CASSSTTGIGEQYF
TRBJ2-1,NA,TRBV27,TRBD2,TGTGCCAGCAGATCCATTAGCGGGGGAGCTTACAATGAGCAGTTCTTC,CASRSISGGAYNEQFF
TRBJ2-1,NA,TRBV12-5,NA,TGTGCTAGTGGTTTGGGTCTAGCAGGACAGAGTCTGGATGAGCAGTTCTTC,CASGLGLAGQSLDEQFF
TRBJ2-1,NA,TRBV7-3,NA,TGTGCCAGCAGCCTCCGCACCCCTCTGGGCGGGGGCCAGCAGTTCTTC,CASSLRTPLGGGQQFF
TRBJ1-1,NA,TRBV7-2,NA,TGTGCCAGCAGTTCTCAAGTCCGGGGGAAGAACACTGAAGCTTTCTTT,CASSSQVRGKNTEAFF
TRBJ2-2,NA,TRBV6-1,TRBD2,TGTGCCAGCAGTGTGAGACTAGCGGGGAACACCGGGGAGCTGTTTTTT,CASSVRLAGNTGELFF
TRBJ2-6,NA,TRBV2,TRBD1,TGTGCCAGCAGTGGCAGGCGGGTAGGGGGCACTGGGGCCAACGTCCTGACTTTC,CASSGRRVGGTGANVLTF
TRBJ1-5,NA,TRBV19,TRBD1,TGTGCCGGAGACCGAGGGACAGAGAACCTTTTCAATCAGCCCCAGCATTTT,CAGDRGTENLFNQPQHF
TRBJ1-6,NA,TRBV11-2,NA,TGTGCCAGCAGCTTTATACAATCACCCCTCCACTTT,CASSFIQSPLHF
TRBJ2-4,NA,TRBV12-3/TRBV12-4,TRBD1,TGTGCCAGCAGCCCCGGGACAGTAAACATTCAGTACTTC,CASSPGTVNIQYF
TRBJ2-1,NA,TRBV9,TRBD2,TGTGCCAGCAGCGCAGCGCTTAGGGCTAGCGGGTTCAATGAGCAGTTCTTC,CASSAALRASGFNEQFF
TRBJ2-1,NA,TRBV5-6,TRBD2,TGTGCCAGCAGCTTGGCACTAGCGGGTAGTGAGCAGTTCTTC,CASSLALAGSEQFF
TRBJ2-1,NA,TRBV7-9,TRBD2,TGTGCCAGCAGCCCGGCTCTAGCGGGAGAAGGGGAGCAGTTCTTC,CASSPALAGEGEQFF
TRBJ2-5,NA,TRBV6-5,TRBD1,TGTGCCACTGACAGAGGGGCTCAGGGGGAAGAGACCCAGTACTTC,CATDRGAQGEETQYF
TRBJ1-1,few,TRBV4-1,NA,TGCGCCAGCAGGTGGCAGGGGCGGAACACTGAAGCTTTCTTT,CASRWQGRNTEAFF
TRBJ2-1,NA,TRBV12-3/TRBV12-4,NA,TGTGCCAGCAGTCTACCCCCGAGGAGTGAGCAGTTCTTC,CASSLPPRSEQFF